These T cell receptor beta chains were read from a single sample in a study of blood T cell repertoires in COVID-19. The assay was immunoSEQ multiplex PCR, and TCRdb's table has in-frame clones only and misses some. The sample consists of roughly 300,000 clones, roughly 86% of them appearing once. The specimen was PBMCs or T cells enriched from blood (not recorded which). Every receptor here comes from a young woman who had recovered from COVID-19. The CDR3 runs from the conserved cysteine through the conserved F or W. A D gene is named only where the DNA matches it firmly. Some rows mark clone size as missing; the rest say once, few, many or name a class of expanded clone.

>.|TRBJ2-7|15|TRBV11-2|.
CASTQHGQGWVEQYF
TGTGCCAGCACCCAGCACGGGCAGGGGTGGGTCGAGCAGTACTTC
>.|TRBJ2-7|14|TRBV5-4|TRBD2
CASSSVAGSYEQYF
TGTGCCAGCAGCTCCGTAGCGGGGTCCTACGAGCAGTACTTC
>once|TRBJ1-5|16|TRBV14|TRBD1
CASSQVEGASNQPQHF
TGTGCCAGCAGCCAAGTGGAGGGGGCAAGCAATCAGCCCCAGCATTTT
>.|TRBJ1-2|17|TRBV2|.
CASSEEASSTVVRGYTF
TGTGCCAGCAGTGAAGAAGCGTCATCTACGGTGGTAAGGGGCTACACCTTC
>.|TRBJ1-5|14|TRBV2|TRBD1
CASSKGQGDQPQHF
TGTGCCAGCAGTAAGGGACAGGGAGATCAGCCCCAGCATTTT
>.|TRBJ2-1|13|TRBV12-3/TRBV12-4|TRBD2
CATSTSGNNEQFF
TGTGCCACCTCGACTAGCGGGAACAATGAGCAGTTCTTC
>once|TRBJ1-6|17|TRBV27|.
CASHRGGYPVRNSPLHF
TGTGCCAGTCACAGAGGAGGGTACCCCGTCCGCAATTCACCCCTCCACTTT
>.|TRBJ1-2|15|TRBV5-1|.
CASSSRTEANYGYTF
TGCGCCAGCAGCTCGCGGACAGAGGCTAACTATGGCTACACCTTC
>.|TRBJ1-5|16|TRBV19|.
CASSPTRVESNQPQHF
TGTGCCAGTAGTCCCACCAGGGTGGAAAGCAATCAGCCCCAGCATTTT
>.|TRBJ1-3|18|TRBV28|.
CASSPSPGAENSGNTIYF
TGTGCCAGCAGTCCGTCCCCAGGGGCCGAGAACTCTGGAAACACCATATATTTT
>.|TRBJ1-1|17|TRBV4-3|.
CASSQDWGGALNTEAFF
TGCGCCAGCAGCCAAGATTGGGGGGGGGCCTTGAACACTGAAGCTTTCTTT
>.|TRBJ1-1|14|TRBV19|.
CASSIPGKDTEAFF
TGTGCCAGTAGTATCCCAGGTAAGGACACTGAAGCTTTCTTT
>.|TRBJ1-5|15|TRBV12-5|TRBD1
CASGLGQYSNQPQHF
TGTGCTAGTGGCCTGGGACAGTATAGCAATCAGCCCCAGCATTTT
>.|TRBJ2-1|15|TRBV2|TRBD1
CASSRQGGEYNEQFF
TGTGCCAGCAGTCGACAGGGGGGGGAATACAATGAGCAGTTCTTC
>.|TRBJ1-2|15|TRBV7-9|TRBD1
CASSLALTGDSGYTF
TGTGCCAGCAGCTTAGCCCTCACAGGGGACTCTGGCTACACCTTC
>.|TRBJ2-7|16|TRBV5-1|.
CASSESEGDLPYEQYF
TGCGCCAGCAGCGAGTCCGAGGGAGACCTACCCTACGAGCAGTACTTC
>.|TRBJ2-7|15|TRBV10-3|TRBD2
CAIASQAGGFNEQYF
TGTGCCATCGCAAGCCAAGCGGGGGGATTTAACGAGCAGTACTTC
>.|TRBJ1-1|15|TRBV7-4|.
CASSPHRLRNTEAFF
TGTGCCAGCAGCCCGCACCGTCTACGGAACACTGAAGCTTTCTTT
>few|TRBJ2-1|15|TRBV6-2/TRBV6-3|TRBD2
CASSNGLAGDNEQFF
TGTGCCAGCAGTAATGGACTAGCGGGGGACAATGAGCAGTTCTTC
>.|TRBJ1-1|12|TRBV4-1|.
CASSQGAFEAFF
TGCGCCAGCAGCCAGGGGGCCTTTGAAGCTTTCTTT
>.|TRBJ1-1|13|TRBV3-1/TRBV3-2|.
CASSLSGNTEAFF
TGTGCCAGCAGTCTGTCAGGGAACACTGAAGCTTTCTTT
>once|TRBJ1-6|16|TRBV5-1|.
CASSLGEGPPGSPLHF
TGCGCCAGCAGCTTGGGAGAGGGCCCACCCGGGTCACCCCTCCACTTT
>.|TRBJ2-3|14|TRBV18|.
CASSPGLSTDTQYF
TGTGCCAGCTCACCGGGACTTAGCACAGATACGCAGTATTTT
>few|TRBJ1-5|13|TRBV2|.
CASSDPDSQPQHF
TGTGCCAGCAGTGATCCCGACAGTCAGCCCCAGCATTTT
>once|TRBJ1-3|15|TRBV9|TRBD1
CASSAGTGPGSPIYF
TGTGCCAGCAGCGCCGGGACAGGGCCTGGTAGCCCCATATATTTT
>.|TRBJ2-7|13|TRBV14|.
CASSHLRGYEQYF
TGTGCCAGCAGCCATCTCCGGGGGTACGAGCAGTACTTC
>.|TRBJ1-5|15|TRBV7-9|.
CASSLSPGGNQPQHF
TGTGCCAGCAGCTTATCCCCGGGAGGCAATCAGCCCCAGCATTTT
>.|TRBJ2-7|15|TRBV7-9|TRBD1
CASSLTSGQSYEQYF
TGTGCCAGCAGCTTAACTTCGGGACAGAGTTACGAGCAGTACTTC
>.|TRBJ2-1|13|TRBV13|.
CASSPRSGLFPFF
TGTGCCAGCAGCCCTAGGTCCGGCTTGTTTCCGTTCTTC
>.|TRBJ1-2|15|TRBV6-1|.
CASSEDLGTVYGYTF
TGTGCCAGCAGTGAAGATCTAGGGACTGTCTATGGCTACACCTTC
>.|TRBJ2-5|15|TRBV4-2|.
CASSTNDGSASPQYF
TGTGCCAGCAGCACCAACGACGGGAGCGCTTCGCCCCAGTACTTC
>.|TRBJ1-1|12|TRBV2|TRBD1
CASSTDRVEAFF
TGTGCCAGCAGTACGGACAGGGTTGAAGCTTTCTTT
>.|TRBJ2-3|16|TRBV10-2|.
CASSDIAGALTDTQYF
TGCGCCAGCAGTGATATTGCGGGGGCCCTCACAGATACGCAGTATTTT
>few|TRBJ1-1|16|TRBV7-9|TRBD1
CASSPGRMTGVAEAFF
TGTGCCAGCAGCCCCGGCCGGATGACAGGGGTGGCTGAAGCTTTCTTT
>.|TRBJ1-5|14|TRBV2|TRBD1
CASSEARGAQPQHF
TGTGCCAGCAGTGAAGCCAGGGGGGCTCAGCCCCAGCATTTT
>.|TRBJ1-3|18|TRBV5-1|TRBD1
CASSLRGQGAESGNTIYF
TGCGCCAGCAGCTTGAGGGGACAGGGGGCAGAATCTGGAAACACCATATATTTT
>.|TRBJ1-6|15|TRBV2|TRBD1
CASSEGTGGNSPLHF
TGTGCCAGCAGTGAAGGGACAGGGGGCAATTCACCCCTCCACTTT
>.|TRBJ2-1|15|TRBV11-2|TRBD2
CASSLEAGGYNEQFF
TGTGCCAGCAGCTTAGAAGCGGGGGGATACAATGAGCAGTTCTTC
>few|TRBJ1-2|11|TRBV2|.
CASTQGYGYTF
TGTGCCAGCACACAGGGTTATGGCTACACCTTC
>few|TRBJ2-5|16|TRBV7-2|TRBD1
CASSPAWTGPQETQYF
TGTGCCAGCAGCCCGGCTTGGACAGGTCCCCAAGAGACCCAGTACTTC
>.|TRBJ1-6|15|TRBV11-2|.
CASSLLGAGNSPLHF
TGTGCCAGCAGCTTATTAGGGGCCGGTAATTCACCCCTCCACTTT
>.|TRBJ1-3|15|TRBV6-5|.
CASSYGSGGGNTIYF
TGTGCCAGCAGTTACGGGTCGGGTGGGGGAAACACCATATATTTT
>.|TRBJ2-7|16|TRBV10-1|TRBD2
CASSESRHGGNLEQYF
TGCGCCAGCAGTGAGTCCCGACACGGGGGGAATTTGGAGCAGTACTTC
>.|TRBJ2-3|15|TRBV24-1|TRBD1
CATSDRQGPTDTQYF
TGTGCCACCAGTGATCGACAGGGACCCACAGATACGCAGTATTTT
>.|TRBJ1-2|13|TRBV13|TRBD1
CASSVGQGNGYTF
TGTGCCAGCAGCGTAGGACAGGGGAACGGCTACACCTTC
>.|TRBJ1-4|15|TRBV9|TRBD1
CASSMGTGANEKLFF
TGTGCCAGCAGCATGGGGACAGGAGCTAATGAAAAACTGTTTTTT
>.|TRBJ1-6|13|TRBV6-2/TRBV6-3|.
CASSYSRVSPLHF
TGTGCCAGCAGTTACTCCAGGGTATCCCCCCTCCACTTT
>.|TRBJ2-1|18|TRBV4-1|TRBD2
CASSQDPPPAGGPNEQFF
TGCGCCAGCAGCCAAGACCCTCCCCCAGCGGGGGGGCCCAATGAGCAGTTCTTC
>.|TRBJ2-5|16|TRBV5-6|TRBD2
CASSLEASGGAETQYF
TGTGCCAGCAGCTTGGAAGCTAGCGGGGGGGCAGAGACCCAGTACTTC
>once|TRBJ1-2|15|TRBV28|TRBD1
CASSPRDRGPYGYTF
TGTGCCAGCAGCCCCCGGGACAGGGGGCCTTATGGCTACACCTTC
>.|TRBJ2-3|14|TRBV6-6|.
CASSTHLGPHREYF
TGTGCCAGTAGTACCCACCTGGGGCCTCATAGGGAGTATTTT
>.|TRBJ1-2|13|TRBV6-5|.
CASRTQGVGGYTF
TGTGCCAGCAGAACTCAGGGTGTGGGCGGCTACACCTTC
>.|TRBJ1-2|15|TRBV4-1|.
CASSQGGLGLYGYTF
TGCGCCAGCAGCCAAGGAGGGTTGGGGTTATATGGCTACACCTTC
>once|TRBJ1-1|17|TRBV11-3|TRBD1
CASSSTSTGGKNTEAFF
TGTGCCAGCAGCTCTACATCCACAGGGGGTAAGAACACTGAAGCTTTCTTT